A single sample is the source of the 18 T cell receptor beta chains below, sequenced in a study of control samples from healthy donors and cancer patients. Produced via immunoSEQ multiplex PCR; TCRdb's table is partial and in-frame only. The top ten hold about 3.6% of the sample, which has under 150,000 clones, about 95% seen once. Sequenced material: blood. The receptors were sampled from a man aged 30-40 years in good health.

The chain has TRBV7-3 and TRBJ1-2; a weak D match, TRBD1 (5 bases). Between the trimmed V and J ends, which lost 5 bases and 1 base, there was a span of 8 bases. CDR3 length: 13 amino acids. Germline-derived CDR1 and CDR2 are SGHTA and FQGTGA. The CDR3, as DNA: TGTGCCAGCAGCCCAGGGCTTAACTATGGCTACACCTTC. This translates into CASSPGLNYGYTF.

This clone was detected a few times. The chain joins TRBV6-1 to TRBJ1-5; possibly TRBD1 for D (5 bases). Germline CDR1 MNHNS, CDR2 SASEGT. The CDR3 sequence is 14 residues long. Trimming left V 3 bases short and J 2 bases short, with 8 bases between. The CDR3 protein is CASSEAGRNQPQHF. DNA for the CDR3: TGTGCCAGCAGTGAGGCAGGGCGCAATCAGCCCCAGCATTTT.

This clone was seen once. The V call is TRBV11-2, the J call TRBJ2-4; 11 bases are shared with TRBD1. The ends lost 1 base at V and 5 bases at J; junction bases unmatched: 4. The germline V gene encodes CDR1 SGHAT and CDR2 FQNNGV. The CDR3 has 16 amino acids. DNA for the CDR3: TGTGCCAGCAGCTTAGGTGGGACAGGGGGACAAAACATTCAGTACTTC. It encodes CASSLGGTGGQNIQYF.

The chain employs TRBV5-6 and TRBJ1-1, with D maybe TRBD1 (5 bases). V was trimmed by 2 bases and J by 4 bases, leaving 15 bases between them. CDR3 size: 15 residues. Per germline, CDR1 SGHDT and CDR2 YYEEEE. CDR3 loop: CASSFLDKTSTEAFF. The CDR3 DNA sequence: TGTGCCAGCAGCTTCCTGGACAAAACCAGCACTGAAGCTTTCTTT.

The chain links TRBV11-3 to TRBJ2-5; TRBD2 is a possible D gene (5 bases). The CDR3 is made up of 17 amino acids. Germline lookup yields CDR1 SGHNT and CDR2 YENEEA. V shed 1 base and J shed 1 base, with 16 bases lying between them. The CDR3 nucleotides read TGTGCCAGCAGCTTAGGGAGAGGGAGTAGGGCCCAAGAGACCCAGTACTTC. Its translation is CASSLGRGSRAQETQYF.

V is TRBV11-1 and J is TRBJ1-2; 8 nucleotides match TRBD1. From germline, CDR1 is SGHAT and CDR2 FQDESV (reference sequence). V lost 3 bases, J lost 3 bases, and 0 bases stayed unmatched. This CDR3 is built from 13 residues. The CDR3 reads CASSLDRDYGYTF. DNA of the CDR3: TGTGCCAGCAGCTTGGACAGGGACTATGGCTACACCTTC.

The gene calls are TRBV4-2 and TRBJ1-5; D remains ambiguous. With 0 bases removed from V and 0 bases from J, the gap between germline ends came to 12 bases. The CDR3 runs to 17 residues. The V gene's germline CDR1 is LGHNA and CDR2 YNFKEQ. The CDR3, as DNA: TGTGCCAGCAGCCAAGATCCCAGGCATTTTAGCAATCAGCCCCAGCATTTT. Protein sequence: CASSQDPRHFSNQPQHF.

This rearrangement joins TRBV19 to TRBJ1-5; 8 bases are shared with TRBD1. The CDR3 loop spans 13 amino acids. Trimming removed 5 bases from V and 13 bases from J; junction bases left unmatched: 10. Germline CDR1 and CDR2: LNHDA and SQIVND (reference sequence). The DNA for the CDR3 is TGTGCCAGTAGTGCTGGACAGGGAGGTGTGCAGCATTTT. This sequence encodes CASSAGQGGVQHF.

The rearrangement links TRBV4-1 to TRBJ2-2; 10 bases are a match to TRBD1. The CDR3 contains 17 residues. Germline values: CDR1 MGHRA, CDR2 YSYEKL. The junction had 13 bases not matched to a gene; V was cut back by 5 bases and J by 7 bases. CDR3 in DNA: TGCGCCAGCAGCAAGCCCCGGGACAGGGGTTCTGACGGGGAGCTGTTTTTT. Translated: CASSKPRDRGSDGELFF.

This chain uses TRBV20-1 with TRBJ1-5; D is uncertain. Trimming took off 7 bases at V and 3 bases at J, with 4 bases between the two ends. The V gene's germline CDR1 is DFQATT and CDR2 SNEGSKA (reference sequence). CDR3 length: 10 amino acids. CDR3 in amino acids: CSVDNQPQHF. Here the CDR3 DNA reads TGCAGTGTGGACAATCAGCCCCAGCATTTT.

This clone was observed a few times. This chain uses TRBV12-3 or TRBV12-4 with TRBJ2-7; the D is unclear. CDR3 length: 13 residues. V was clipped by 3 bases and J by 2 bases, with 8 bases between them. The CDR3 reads CASSFTIAYEQYF. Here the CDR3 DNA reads TGTGCCAGCAGTTTCACAATCGCCTACGAGCAGTACTTC.

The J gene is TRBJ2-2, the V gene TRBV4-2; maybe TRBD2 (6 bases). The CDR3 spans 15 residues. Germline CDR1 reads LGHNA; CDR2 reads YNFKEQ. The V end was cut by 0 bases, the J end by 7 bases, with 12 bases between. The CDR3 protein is CASSQDRGGIGELFF. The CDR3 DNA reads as TGTGCCAGCAGCCAAGATCGTGGGGGGATCGGGGAGCTGTTTTTT.

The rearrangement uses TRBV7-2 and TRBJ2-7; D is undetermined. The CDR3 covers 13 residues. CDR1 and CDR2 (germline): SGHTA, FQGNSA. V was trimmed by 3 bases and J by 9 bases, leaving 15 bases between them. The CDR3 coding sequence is TGTGCCAGCAGCTTTGGGCAAGGAATCTGGCAGTACTTC. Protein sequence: CASSFGQGIWQYF.

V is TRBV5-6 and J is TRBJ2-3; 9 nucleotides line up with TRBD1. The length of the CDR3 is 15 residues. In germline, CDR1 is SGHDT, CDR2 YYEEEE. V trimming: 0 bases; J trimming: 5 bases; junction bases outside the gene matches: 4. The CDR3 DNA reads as TGTGCCAGCAGCTTGGGGCCGACAGGGGGAGATACGCAGTATTTT. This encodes CASSLGPTGGDTQYF.

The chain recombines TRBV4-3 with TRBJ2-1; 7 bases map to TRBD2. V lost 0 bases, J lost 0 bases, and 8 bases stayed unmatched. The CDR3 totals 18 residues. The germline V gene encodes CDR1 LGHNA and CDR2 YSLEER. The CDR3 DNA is TGCGCCAGCAGCCAAGAAGCGGGGTATCCTCGCTCCTACAATGAGCAGTTCTTC. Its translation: CASSQEAGYPRSYNEQFF.

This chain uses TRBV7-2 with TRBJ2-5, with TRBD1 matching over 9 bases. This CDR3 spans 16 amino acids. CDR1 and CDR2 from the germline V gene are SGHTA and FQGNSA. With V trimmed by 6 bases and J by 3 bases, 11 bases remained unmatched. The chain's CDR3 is CASRQTGGLLKETQYF. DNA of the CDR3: TGTGCCAGCAGGCAGACAGGGGGTCTACTTAAAGAGACCCAGTACTTC.

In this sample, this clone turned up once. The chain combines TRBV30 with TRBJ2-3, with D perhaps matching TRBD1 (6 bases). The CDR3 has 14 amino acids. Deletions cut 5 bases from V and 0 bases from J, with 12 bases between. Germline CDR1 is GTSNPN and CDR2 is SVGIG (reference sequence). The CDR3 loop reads CAWDLGASTDTQYF. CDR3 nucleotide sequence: TGTGCCTGGGACTTGGGGGCCAGCACAGATACGCAGTATTTT.

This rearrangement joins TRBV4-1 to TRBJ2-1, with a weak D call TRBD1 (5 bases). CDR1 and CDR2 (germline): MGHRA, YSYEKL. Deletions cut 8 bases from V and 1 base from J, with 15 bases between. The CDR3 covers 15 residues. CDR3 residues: CASSGREGSYNEQFF. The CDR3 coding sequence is TGCGCCAGCTCCGGCAGGGAAGGGTCCTACAATGAGCAGTTCTTC.